This T cell receptor (beta chain) was sequenced in a study of cytomegalovirus exposure and HLA in healthy donors (TCRdb year 2017). With respect to the entire study: According to an earlier analysis of several hundred of the donors, 150 million to 200 million T cells yielded over 90 million unique TCR beta sequences and roughly 280 Gb of sequence data. On average, roughly 250,000 unique TCR beta nucleotide sequences were sequenced per donor among some 420 genotyped donors of the cohort, with roughly 19% of those sequences being non-productive. Four to six DR-DQ haplotypes were handled as single units for association and clustering, since linkage in the cohort was strong. Among the roughly 410 genotyped donors, approximately 77% belonged to the genetic ancestry cluster associated with self-reported Caucasian donors. A later analysis re-examined previously published TCR beta repertoires from hundreds of donors and added high-resolution HLA genotyping to investigate patterns of TCR occurrence. The study aimed to test whether cataloging public T cell receptors could reveal signatures of past pathogen exposure. Typing coverage differed by locus: A, B, C, DRB1 and DQB1 were typed in about 629-640 donors, DQA1 in about 500, DPA1 in approximately 600, and DPB1 in 400 to 480. In a later genetic analysis, genome-wide SNP genotypes for about 55% of the roughly 670 donors were used, and that subset was treated as a discovery cohort. All discovery cohort repertoires had been generated on a single sequencing platform. Donor age, sex, ethnicity and CMV serostatus were compiled together with the repertoire data. HLA typing included class I and class II loci at four-digit resolution. Besides the first cohort of more than 650 subjects, a separate validation cohort made up of roughly 130 different subjects was used. High-throughput TCR immunosequencing, statistical association of individual TCRs with disease status, and machine learning were combined to predict cytomegalovirus infection status. Roughly 300 gigabases of sequencing data and 70 million to 100 million unique TCR sequences were included in an early release covering 550 to 800 HLA-typed donors. An earlier analysis of about 620 of the donors applied high-throughput TCR beta sequencing to assess whether each TCR beta V gene segment acted as functional or pseudogenic. In the later analysis, no new phenotypic data were used to find candidate immune exposures; instead, reliance was placed on TCR beta sequences and their occurrence across donors. Using immunosequencing, the study profiled T cell repertoires from 666 subjects and related those repertoires to cytomegalovirus serostatus. What the research found in general, with its limitations: In a later analysis, HLA-associated TCR beta chains were found to be more clonally expanded and to have lower generation probabilities than equally common non-associated chains. In the study, approximately 150 TCR beta chains were listed as associated with cytomegalovirus. When HLA alleles, especially DR and DQ, strongly co-occurred, attributing TCR associations to individual alleles was difficult. A later genetic analysis associated a missense DCLRE1C variant with V-gene and J-gene trimming of TCR beta chains, and an independent cohort replicated the association. Sequencing depth was assumed to be roughly uniform across donors in the presence/absence analyses, though that assumption may not hold. A later genetic analysis reported fewer N-insertions in productive TCRs among donors in an Asian-associated ancestry cluster than the approximately 700-donor mean. In vitro tests confirmed that a few of the cytomegalovirus-associated TCR beta chains recognize cytomegalovirus antigens. This cohort had only TCR beta chains sequenced, and the lack of alpha or paired-chain data limited which features could be detected. In a later analysis, more than 15,000 TCR beta sequences were associated with specific HLA alleles at a false discovery rate of 0.05. Because counts were too low, about 15 rarely observed V segments, including chromosome 9 orphons, were left out of the earlier analysis of a few hundred of the donors. Most TCR sequences were observed very rarely across donors, whereas some public TCRs were present in many individuals. Most CMV-associated TCR beta chains appeared to be HLA-restricted in a later analysis, and the HLA associations seemed to be driven largely by CMV exposure. The authors suggested that the approach could potentially be extended to other disease states and immunological phenotypes. Cytomegalovirus status was reported to be diagnosed by the classifier with high specificity and sensitivity in both the original and validation cohorts. A group of highly shared sequence variants was considered likely to be a technical artifact of the sequencing pipeline. Because HLA typing was unavailable for some donors at each locus, only the typed subset was used in association tests. According to a later analysis, TCR association rates differed among HLA loci, with DRB1 alleles showing the most associated TCRs and HLA-C alleles showing the fewest. Several of the top co-occurrence clusters appeared to be linked to parvovirus B19, influenza, CMV and Epstein-Barr virus, according to a later analysis. A further reported finding was that TCR beta sequences accurately predicted the HLA-A and HLA-B alleles for most subjects in the first cohort. Correlated functional status among segregating V segments might be attributable to linkage disequilibrium, but an unknown experimental factor could not be ruled out. Broadly in line with IMGT annotations, most TCR beta V segments showed up in productive rearrangements about 87% or about 30% of the time in an earlier analysis of several hundred of the donors. For the cohort, immune exposure information was limited to CMV serostatus.

This clone showed up just a few times. Its antigen is currently not known. No much larger clonotype is one base removed from it; base qualities were not supplied. The library was built by means of the immunoSEQ multiplex PCR assay. A mixture of 60 forward primers for TCR Vbeta segments and 13 reverse primers for TCR Jbeta segments was used in the multiplex PCR. A multiplex PCR assay on genomic DNA amplified the CDR3 region of rearranged TCR beta genes. On the Illumina HiSeq System, the amplified TCR beta libraries were sequenced as 87-base-pair reads. The paper's processing steps were these. A later analysis tallied about 77 million unique TCR beta chains across the 600 to 700 repertoires, and approximately 11 million of those chains were shared by two or more donors. Raw reads were error-corrected and collapsed into unique sequences by a nearest-neighbor algorithm in which closely related sequences were merged to remove PCR and sequencing errors. CDR3 sequences were aligned to IMGT reference sequences to assign V, D and J gene segments. For a sequence to be retained, at least a six-nucleotide match to both a V gene segment and a J gene segment was required. Rearrangements were called productive when the CDR3 lacked stop codons and stayed in frame with V and J; all others were non-productive. Following IMGT convention, CDR3 was defined as the stretch from the second conserved V-encoded cysteine up to the conserved J-encoded phenylalanine. In an earlier analysis of around 600 of the donors, sequences lacking an unambiguous match to a single V gene segment were excluded. An earlier analysis of a few hundred of the donors classified V segments as functional when productive rearrangements were above 56.7% and as segregating when the standard deviation between donors was above 5%. To diagnose cytomegalovirus status from the catalog of TCR beta chain sequences, a statistical classification framework was built. V and J gene assignment, in a later analysis, came from comparing TCR nucleotide sequences with IMGT/GENE-DB human TR gene sequences. Using the TCRdist pipeline, a later analysis assigned CDR3 sequences along with most-parsimonious VDJ recombination scenarios. In a later analysis, each TCR beta chain was defined by its CDR3 amino acid sequence together with its V-gene family, and reads lacking a unique V-gene family were excluded. As a way to deal with suspected cross-contamination and a sequencing artifact, a later analysis dropped approximately 570 nucleotide sequences that were highly shared and had low generation probability. In a later analysis, a clonal expansion index for each public chain was calculated from normalized within-repertoire ranks of inferred template counts. Generation probabilities in a later analysis came from a VDJ recombination model fitted to out-of-frame rearrangements, and those results were checked against IGoR. In a later analysis, TCR-TCR, TCR-HLA and TCR-CMV co-occurrence was scored with hypergeometric tests, and a repertoire-size bias correction was applied to TCR pairs. A later analysis estimated false discovery rates by permuting HLA or CMV assignments 20 times. A later analysis grouped co-occurring TCRs with DBSCAN, adding TCRdist sequence similarity when clustering within HLA-allele-positive subsets. For co-occurrence clustering, repertoires with fewer than 30,000 or more than 120,000 public chains were excluded, along with roughly 5 repertoires with anomalous nucleotide sharing. TCRdb limited this immuneACCESS table to in-frame rearrangements with V and J called. A share of clones is missing; checked studies link under half to unresolved V genes, and the rest is unexplained. V, J and clone size were drawn from that table, and D and trimming were deduced from the DNA. The sample yields 170,000 or so clones; over 75% were counted once. The top ten constitute approximately 0.51% of the sample.

In total, over 600 healthy bone marrow donors made up the cohort. All cohort members were sampled while nominally healthy, although unrecorded immune exposures were likely present. The donor was CMV seronegative and was included in the group of a few hundred seronegative cohort members. A peripheral blood sample was collected from each donor, and TCR beta sequencing was performed on peripheral blood mononuclear cells. Genomic DNA extraction from the blood cell samples was performed with the Qiagen DNeasy Blood Extraction Kit. This sequence was found in a woman aged 50 to 65 in good health and CMV-seronegative. Sequencing input: PBMCs.

CDR3 reads: CASMVGTSGGQETQYF. The DNA sequence is given as TGCGCCAGCATGGTAGGGACTAGCGGGGGACAAGAGACCCAGTACTTC. This sequence uses TRBV5-1 and TRBJ2-5; TRBD2 lines up with 14 middle nucleotides. The CDR3, from cysteine to phenylalanine, totals 16 residues. The only DNA kept is the CDR3, 48 bases in frame from the first base. Reading the germline V gene gives CDR1 SGHRS and CDR2 YFSETQ. After removal of 6 bases from V and 2 bases from J, the junction retains 6 bases not matched to a gene.